This T cell receptor beta chain is from a study of shared clonotypes between healthy human individuals (dated by TCRdb to about 2020). Context from the whole study: The cohort included three men and a couple of women between 18 and 49 years of age. The study deeply sequenced blood TCR repertoires of about 5 healthy adults to estimate repertoire size and the extent of clonotype sharing between individuals. To increase sequencing depth and limit assay-specific biases, TCR repertoire library preparation and sequencing were carried out by different laboratories using diverse techniques. Between about 0.94 and 8.9 billion PBMCs per donor were obtained by leukapheresis.

V loses 5 bases of germline sequence and J loses 8 bases, and the interval between the two ends is 28 bases. From the germline V gene, CDR1 is SGHVS and CDR2 is FQNEAQ. Measured from the cysteine to the phenylalanine, the CDR3 is 18 residues long. Solely the CDR3 DNA is kept, with 54 bases framed from the first base. TCR CDR3 regions were amplified from genomic DNA by multiplex PCR using the deep immunoSEQ assay. Extracted genomic DNA from each cell subset was spread evenly across all wells of several immunoSEQ 96-well plates, with each plate serving as a replicate. For unsorted PBMC, about 270 ng of genomic DNA, equivalent to around 30,000 T cell genomes, went into each replicate PCR. Ten immunoSEQ deep assay plates were used to sequence unsorted PBMC genomic DNA. Purified libraries were measured with a Qubit 3.0 fluorometer, size-checked on a Bioanalyzer 2100, and measured again with the KAPA Library Quantification kit. Every immunoSEQ 96-well plate was sequenced on a separate single-read 150-cycle Illumina NextSeq 550 flow cell. The study's own analysis went as follows. The immunoSEQ output contained only junctional sequences without quality scores, so filtering could not match that applied to full-length reads. Sequences were annotated with PyIR, a Python wrapper for IgBLAST v1.9, and V/J genes and CDR3 were assigned using IMGT germline references. Reads with weak V/J assignments (E-value above 1e-6), missing CDR3, stop codons, out-of-frame junctions, or ambiguous translated residues were removed. V3J clonotypes were defined as sequences sharing the same inferred V gene, J gene, and CDR3 amino acid sequence. The percentage overlap between two repertoires was calculated by dividing the number of shared unique clonotypes by the size of the smaller repertoire. Repertoire richness was assessed with RTK rarefaction, the Chao1 estimator, and Recon v2.1 estimates of unobserved clonotypes. TCRdb obtained this table from immuneACCESS and retained in-frame rearrangements with V and J assigned. These tables miss some clones; where compared with another copy, unresolved V genes account for less than half of the shortfall, and the remainder is unexplained. V, J and clone size derive from that table, while D and trimming were established from the DNA sequence. Present in this sample are 550,000 to 600,000 clones, roughly 79% of which were seen just once. Together, the top ten hold approximately 12% of the sample.

General conclusions and limits of the study: Only blood was sampled, and tissue TCR repertoires likely differ from those in blood. Because the study included only a small number of donors, the genetic and exposure-history diversity represented was limited. Pairwise subsampling indicated that sequencing depth was expected to affect the degree of clonotype sharing among donors.

With respect to this clone: Its antigen is still unknown. No base quality values were provided; no much bigger clone lies one nucleotide off.

Healthy HIV-negative adults with no recently reported acute infections or vaccinations were included as donors. Every donor was a Caucasian adult residing in Nashville, Tennessee, USA. For unsorted samples, about 90 million PBMCs were counted and genomic DNA was extracted with the QIAamp DNA Blood Mini kit. Blood was collected by leukapheresis, and PBMCs were isolated by Ficoll-Histopaque density gradient centrifugation and then cryopreserved in liquid nitrogen vapor phase. The V and J segments used are TRBV7-8 and TRBJ2-1; the D gene is perhaps TRBD1 or TRBD2, as each covers 6 bases. Sequencing used PBMCs. This clonotype was sampled from a woman between 35 and 50 years old in good health. Some clones in this sample may be carry-over from other donors' samples. The CDR3 protein: CASSPFIWGARGGDEQFF. The sequenced DNA: TGTGCCAGCAGCCCCTTTATCTGGGGGGCGCGCGGTGGTGATGAGCAGTTCTTC.